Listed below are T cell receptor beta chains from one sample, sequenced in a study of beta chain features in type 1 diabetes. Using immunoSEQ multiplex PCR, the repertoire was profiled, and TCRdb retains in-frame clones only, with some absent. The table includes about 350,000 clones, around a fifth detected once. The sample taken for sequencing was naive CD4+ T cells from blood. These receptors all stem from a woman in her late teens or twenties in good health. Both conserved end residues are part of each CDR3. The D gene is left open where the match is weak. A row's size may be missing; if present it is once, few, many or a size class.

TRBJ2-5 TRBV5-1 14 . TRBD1 TGCGCCAGCAGCCGGGGACAGGGCCAAGAGACCCAGTACTTC CASSRGQGQETQYF
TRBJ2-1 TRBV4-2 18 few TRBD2 TGTGCCAGCAGCGCGGGCCATTTCGGCGGGACTACCTACAATGAGCAGTTCTTC CASSAGHFGGTTYNEQFF
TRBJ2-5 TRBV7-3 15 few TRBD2 TGTGCCAGCAGCGCGGGACTAGCGGGGAGAGAGACCCAGTACTTC CASSAGLAGRETQYF
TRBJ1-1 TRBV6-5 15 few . TGTGCCAGCAGTTACTCGGCAGGGTACCTCCTTGAAGCTTTCTTT CASSYSAGYLLEAFF
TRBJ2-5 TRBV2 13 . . TGTGCCAGCAGTGACAACTTACAAGAGACCCAGTACTTC CASSDNLQETQYF
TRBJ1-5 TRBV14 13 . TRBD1 TGTGCCAGCAGCAAACAGGGGAATCAGCCCCAGCATTTT CASSKQGNQPQHF
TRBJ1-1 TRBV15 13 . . TGTGCCACCAGAGACGGGTTGAACACTGAAGCTTTCTTT CATRDGLNTEAFF
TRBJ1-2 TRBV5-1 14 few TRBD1 TGCGCCAGCAGCTCGGGGACAGGGGGATATGGCTACACCTTC CASSSGTGGYGYTF
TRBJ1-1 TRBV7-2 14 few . TGTGCCAGCAGCCGCCGGCAGGGGAACACTGAAGCTTTCTTT CASSRRQGNTEAFF
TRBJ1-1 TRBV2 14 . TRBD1 TGTGCCAGCAGTGTGAGCAGGGGGCTCACTGAAGCTTTCTTT CASSVSRGLTEAFF
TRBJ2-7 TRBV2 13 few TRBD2 TGTGCCAGCAATTCGGGACTAGGCAGCGAGCAGTACTTC CASNSGLGSEQYF
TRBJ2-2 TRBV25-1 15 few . TGTGCCAGCAGTGAAACCCAGGGGAACACCGGGGAGCTGTTTTTT CASSETQGNTGELFF
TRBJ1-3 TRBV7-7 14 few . TGTGCTAGCAGCCCCACCTTGGAGGGAAACACCATATATTTT CASSPTLEGNTIYF
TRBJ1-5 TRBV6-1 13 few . TGTGCCAGCAGTGTAGTGGTGAATCAGCCCCAGCATTTT CASSVVVNQPQHF
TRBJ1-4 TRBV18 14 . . TGTGCCAGCTCACCTCTCCAGAATAATGAAAAACTGTTTTTT CASSPLQNNEKLFF
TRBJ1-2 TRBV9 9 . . TGTGCCAGCAGCGTCGAGGGCCCCTTC CASSVEGPF
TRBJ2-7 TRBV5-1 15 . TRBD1 TGCGCCAGCAGCTGGGACAGGGGGGCTGCCTACGAGCAGTACTTC CASSWDRGAAYEQYF
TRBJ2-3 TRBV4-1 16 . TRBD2 TGCGCCAGCAGCCACCTAAAGGGGAGGGAGGCAGATACGCAGTATTTT CASSHLKGREADTQYF
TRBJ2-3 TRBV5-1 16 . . TGCGCCAGCAGCGGGGGGGCTGCCGGTCGTCCAGATACGCAGTATTTT CASSGGAAGRPDTQYF
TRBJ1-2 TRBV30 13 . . TGTGCCTGGACCTCGGTAGGGGGCTATGGCTACACCTTC CAWTSVGGYGYTF
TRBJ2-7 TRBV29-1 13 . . TGCAGCGTTTTTGGGAGCGGAGACTACGAGCAGTACTTC CSVFGSGDYEQYF
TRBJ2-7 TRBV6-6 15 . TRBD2 TGTGCCAGCAGCCCTCTAGCGGGAGGGTCCTACGAGCAGTACTTC CASSPLAGGSYEQYF
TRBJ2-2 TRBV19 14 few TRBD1 TGTGCCAGTAGTGTGACAGGGAACGCCGGGGAGCTGTTTTTT CASSVTGNAGELFF